This T cell receptor beta chain is from a study of T cell responses to AZD1222 COVID-19 vaccine. Points from the study as a whole: The donors showed a predominance of white British ancestry and of females, with possible underestimation of clonal diversity. Spike was spanned by vaccine-associated CD4 TCRs, which were dominant at 160-218 and 743-854.

Using immunoSEQ multiplex PCR, the repertoire was profiled, and TCRdb retains in-frame clones only, with some absent. Here the sample spans 30,000 to 35,000 clones, approximately 90% being singletons. Investigators merged groups given second doses at roughly 4 or roughly 12 weeks. Germline CDR1 is LNHDA and CDR2 is SQIVND (reference sequence). The CDR3 has 13 residues. Trimming pared 10 bases from V and 2 bases from J, leaving 11 bases between. In the case of this clone: No antigen is known for it.

The source was peripheral blood, collected 28 days after the second AZD1222 dose. This sequence originates from an adult who received the AZD1222 COVID-19 vaccine. The J gene is TRBJ2-2, the V gene TRBV19, with D perhaps matching TRBD1 (5 bases). CDR3 region: CATATENTGELFF. The CDR3 DNA reads TGTGCCACTGCGACAGAAAACACCGGGGAGCTGTTTTTT.